One sample yielded the 26 T cell receptor beta chains listed below, sequenced in a study of blood T cell repertoires in COVID-19. Assay used: immunoSEQ multiplex PCR; TCRdb lists only in-frame clones, some missing. The data show about 190,000 clones, approximately 77% seen once. Source material: peripheral blood. The source of these receptors is a woman of 80 years or more with active or convalescent COVID-19.

The gene calls are TRBV7-8 and TRBJ2-5; TRBD1 is a possible D gene (5 bases). The CDR3 is 13 amino acids. Trimming took 6 bases from V and 0 from J, leaving 8 bases between them. Germline CDR1 SGHVS, CDR2 FQNEAQ. CDR3 sequence reads: CASRQEYQETQYF. CDR3 bases: TGTGCCAGCAGACAGGAGTACCAAGAGACCCAGTACTTC. Full variable domain (missing parts from reference TRBV7-8 and TRBJ2-5): GAGVSQSPRYKVAKRGQDVALRCDPISGHVSLFWYQQALGQGPEFLTYFQNEAQLDKSGLPSDRFFAERPEGSVSTLKIQRTQQEDSAVYLCASRQEYQETQYFGPGTRLLVL.

The chain is built from TRBV2 and TRBJ2-3; 8 bases fit TRBD2. Germline CDR1 SNHLY, CDR2 FYNNEI. V shed 7 bases and J 6 bases; nucleotides not matched to a gene: 12. This CDR3 contains 15 residues. Here the CDR3 DNA reads TGTGCCAGCACGAGAAGTAGCGGGACCGGTGATACGCAGTATTTT. This gives the protein CASTRSSGTGDTQYF.

This clone was seen only once. The chain has TRBV5-4 and TRBJ1-1; a possible D gene is TRBD1 (5 bases). The V gene lost 4 bases and the J gene lost 3 bases, with 13 bases spanning the gap. The CDR3 sequence is 14 residues long. The germline V gene encodes CDR1 SGHNT and CDR2 YYREEE (reference sequence). The CDR3 nucleotides read TGTGCCAGCAGCCAGCGGGGCCCCCACACTGAAGCTTTCTTT. Translating gives CASSQRGPHTEAFF.

The V and J genes are TRBV9 and TRBJ1-1, with D hard to call. The germline V gene has CDR1 SGDLS and CDR2 YYNGEE. V lost 0 bases, J lost 1 base, and 13 bases lay in between. This CDR3 comprises 16 residues. The CDR3 protein is CASSVAASRQNTEAFF. CDR3 nucleotide sequence: TGTGCCAGCAGCGTAGCAGCGAGTCGGCAGAACACTGAAGCTTTCTTT.

The V and J genes are TRBV24-1 and TRBJ2-7; 10 positions agree with TRBD2. The CDR3 runs to 15 residues. The V gene end was trimmed by 9 bases and the J gene end by 2 bases; junction bases not matched to a gene: 9. Per germline, CDR1 KGHDR and CDR2 SFDVKD. The CDR3 spells CATAPRTSGPYEQYF. The CDR3 coding sequence is TGTGCCACCGCCCCCCGGACTAGCGGACCCTACGAGCAGTACTTC.

V is TRBV2 and J is TRBJ1-5, with 10 bases fitting TRBD1. The germline V gene encodes CDR1 SNHLY and CDR2 FYNNEI. This CDR3 spans 15 amino acids. The V and J ends lost 6 bases and 5 bases, in that order; junction bases with no gene match: 7. CDR3 nucleotides: TGTGCCAGCAGGATGACAGGGGGCTTTGATCAGCCCCAGCATTTT. This translates into CASRMTGGFDQPQHF.

The CDR3 coding sequence is TGTGCCAGTAGTATAGTAGCGGGAGGACACGGGGAGCTGTTTTTT. Residues: CASSIVAGGHGELFF. This chain links TRBV19 with TRBJ2-2; 10 bases are a match to TRBD2. CDR1 and CDR2 (germline): LNHDA, SQIVND (reference sequence). J lost 7 bases, V lost 1 base, and 3 bases had no gene match. The CDR3 extends over 15 amino acids. The full variable domain, its missing parts supplied by reference TRBV19 and TRBJ2-2, is DGGITQSPKYLFRKEGQNVTLSCEQNLNHDAMYWYRQDPGQGLRLIYYSQIVNDFQKGDIAEGYSVSREKKESFPLTVTSAQKNPTAFYLCASSIVAGGHGELFFGEGSRLTVL.

The chain links TRBV7-3 to TRBJ2-5; 8 nucleotides align to TRBD1. The germline gives CDR1 SGHTA, CDR2 FQGTGA. The CDR3 is 15 amino acids. The V gene end was trimmed by 5 bases and the J gene end by 5 bases; junction bases not matched to a gene: 10. In nucleotides, the CDR3 is TGTGCCAGCAGCCTACAGGACAGGGTGGGGGAGACCCAGTACTTC. As protein: CASSLQDRVGETQYF.

This chain uses TRBV11-3 with TRBJ2-2; 7 nucleotides align to TRBD1. This CDR3 has 15 residues. V was clipped by 0 bases and J by 6 bases; unmatched bases: 4. The germline gives CDR1 SGHNT, CDR2 YENEEA. CDR3 coding DNA: TGTGCCAGCAGCTTAGATGGGACAGAACCCGGGGAGCTGTTTTTT. This gives the protein CASSLDGTEPGELFF.

V and J are TRBV6-1 and TRBJ2-7; TRBD1 aligns across 7 bases. The CDR3 totals 15 residues. With 2 bases clipped from V and 3 bases from J, the junction kept 7 bases outside the gene matches. Germline lookup yields CDR1 MNHNS and CDR2 SASEGT. The CDR3 here is CASSETWDSLYEQYF. CDR3 bases: TGTGCCAGCAGTGAAACGTGGGACAGCCTCTACGAGCAGTACTTC.

This chain links TRBV19 with TRBJ2-5; TRBD2 aligns across 9 bases. Germline V gives CDR1 LNHDA, CDR2 SQIVND (reference sequence). V lost 3 bases and J lost 2; bases outside the gene matches: 4. The CDR3 totals 15 residues. The CDR3 nucleotides are TGTGCCAGTAGTATTCTAGCGGGACTACAAGAGACCCAGTACTTC. As protein: CASSILAGLQETQYF.

The chain has TRBV11-2 and TRBJ2-1; 9 bases line up with TRBD1. Germline-derived CDR1 and CDR2 are SGHAT and FQNNGV. The CDR3 totals 16 residues. V lost 4 bases, J lost 0 bases, and 4 bases stayed unmatched. In DNA form, the CDR3 reads TGTGCCAGCAGCTCAGGACAGGGGCCCTCCTACAATGAGCAGTTCTTC. This gives the protein CASSSGQGPSYNEQFF.

The chain recombines TRBV12-3 or TRBV12-4 with TRBJ1-1; D call uncertain. The CDR3 extends over 13 amino acids. Trimming took off 7 bases at V and 3 bases at J, with 12 bases between the two ends. The CDR3 spells CASTLRVDTEAFF. Here the CDR3 DNA reads TGTGCCAGCACCCTACGGGTAGACACTGAAGCTTTCTTT.

This clone was picked up one time. The chain carries TRBV18 and TRBJ2-3, with D perhaps matching TRBD2 (6 bases). The CDR3 totals 15 residues. The germline V gene has CDR1 KGHSH and CDR2 LQKENI. Trimming removed 1 base from V and 4 bases from J, with 12 bases in between. For the CDR3, the DNA is TGTGCCAGCTCACCACTCGGGAGCGACCCAGATACGCAGTATTTT. It specifies CASSPLGSDPDTQYF.

This clone has only a few counts. The rearrangement joins TRBV5-5 to TRBJ1-3; D unresolved. The CDR3 has 14 amino acids. V gave up 4 bases and J gave up 3 bases, with 11 bases separating them. The V gene's germline CDR1 is SGHKS and CDR2 YYEKEE (reference sequence). CDR3 loop: CASSQVVDGNTIYF. The CDR3 coding sequence is TGTGCCAGCAGCCAGGTAGTAGATGGAAACACCATATATTTT.

This clone was picked up a small number of times. The V gene is TRBV6-6, the J gene TRBJ1-1; possibly TRBD1 for D (6 bases). CDR3 length: 13 residues. V was shortened by 5 bases and J by 0 bases, with 7 bases between the two germline ends. Germline V lookup: CDR1 MNHNY, CDR2 SVGAGI (reference sequence). The CDR3 reads CASSTGMNTEAFF. In nucleotides, the CDR3 is TGTGCCAGCAGTACAGGGATGAACACTGAAGCTTTCTTT.

V and J are TRBV28 and TRBJ1-1; TRBD1 agrees at 8 bases. Germline CDR1 is MDHEN and CDR2 is SYDVKM. This CDR3 is built from 14 residues. J lost 8 bases, V lost 6 bases, and 11 bases had no gene match. CDR3 DNA: TGTGCCAGCAGGTTAGGACAGGGCACCGGGGAAGCTTTCTTT. Protein: CASRLGQGTGEAFF. Combining the CDR3 with reference TRBV28 and TRBJ1-1 gives the whole variable domain DVKVTQSSRYLVKRTGEKVFLECVQDMDHENMFWYRQDPGLGLRLIYFSYDVKMKEKGDIPEGYSVSREKKERFSLILESASTNQTSMYLCASRLGQGTGEAFFGQGTRLTVV.

The rearrangement joins TRBV2 to TRBJ1-2; D is perhaps TRBD1 (5 bases). From germline, CDR1 is SNHLY and CDR2 FYNNEI. The CDR3 is made up of 13 amino acids. Trimming removed 5 bases from V and 5 bases from J, with 12 bases in between. The CDR3 loop reads CASSRGLGYGYTF. In nucleotides, the CDR3 is TGTGCCAGCAGTAGGGGACTAGGGTATGGCTACACCTTC.

This clone was detected once. The chain couples TRBV2 to TRBJ1-3; D is undetermined. Germline V gene lookup returns CDR1 SNHLY and CDR2 FYNNEI. The CDR3 extends over 15 amino acids. V was cut by 1 base and J by 9 bases, with 16 bases left in between. CDR3 nucleotides: TGTGCCAGCAGTGAAGATTTCGGGGTTTGGGGCACCATATATTTT. Translating gives CASSEDFGVWGTIYF.

For this clone: The same CDR3 arises from other DNA sequences in this sample as well. The J gene is TRBJ1-2, the V gene TRBV28; D might be TRBD1 (6 bases). Looked up from germline, CDR1 is MDHEN and CDR2 is SYDVKM. The CDR3 has 12 residues. V lost 4 bases and J 5 bases, leaving 8 bases between the germline ends. The CDR3 DNA sequence: TGTGCCAGCAGTTCCAGGGGTTATGGCTACACCTTC. This gives the protein CASSSRGYGYTF.

The rearrangement uses TRBV28 and TRBJ2-2; D unresolved. The V end was cut by 5 bases, the J end by 1 base, with 8 bases between. The CDR3 has 14 amino acids. Per the germline V gene, CDR1 is MDHEN and CDR2 is SYDVKM. The CDR3 bases are TGTGCCAGCAGTCGACGAGGGAACACCGGGGAGCTGTTTTTT. Translated, it gives CASSRRGNTGELFF. The whole variable domain, remainder taken from reference TRBV28 and TRBJ2-2, is DVKVTQSSRYLVKRTGEKVFLECVQDMDHENMFWYRQDPGLGLRLIYFSYDVKMKEKGDIPEGYSVSREKKERFSLILESASTNQTSMYLCASSRRGNTGELFFGEGSRLTVL.

The chain combines TRBV4-1 with TRBJ2-7; D is unclear. Germline V lookup: CDR1 MGHRA, CDR2 YSYEKL. This CDR3 has 15 amino acids. Deletions cut 1 base from V and 0 bases from J, with 10 bases between. CDR3 in DNA: TGCGCCAGCAGCCAAGGGGCAGACACCTCCTACGAGCAGTACTTC. This gives the protein CASSQGADTSYEQYF.

This clone was recorded once. This rearrangement joins TRBV2 to TRBJ1-5; D is unresolved. Germline CDR1 reads SNHLY; CDR2 reads FYNNEI. With 5 bases removed from V and 7 bases from J, the gap between germline ends came to 15 bases. The CDR3 consists of 14 residues. The CDR3 region is CASSTFGVEQPQHF. The CDR3 coding sequence is TGTGCCAGCAGTACCTTCGGGGTAGAGCAGCCCCAGCATTTT.

This clone was recorded once. This chain joins TRBV10-3 and TRBJ1-1; 12 nucleotides line up with TRBD1. Losses at the gene ends were 2 bases for V and 1 base for J; bases not matched to a gene: 8. This CDR3 has 18 residues. Germline V gene lookup returns CDR1 ENHRY and CDR2 SYGVKD. This CDR3 reads CAISEVGQGARGNTEAFF. As DNA, the CDR3 is TGTGCCATCAGTGAGGTGGGACAGGGGGCTAGAGGGAACACTGAAGCTTTCTTT.

This clone showed up many times. The V and J genes are TRBV9 and TRBJ2-1; D possibly corresponds to TRBD2 (5 bases). Germline CDR1 and CDR2: SGDLS and YYNGEE. Trimming removed 5 bases at V and 6 bases at J, with 15 bases between. The CDR3 contains 14 residues. The CDR3 sequence: CASRPRGSVNEQFF. The CDR3 DNA is TGTGCCAGCAGGCCCCGTGGTAGCGTCAATGAGCAGTTCTTC.

The gene calls are TRBV4-2 and TRBJ2-7, with TRBD2 identical over 7 bases. From germline, CDR1 is LGHNA and CDR2 YNFKEQ. The CDR3 has 17 amino acids. The J segment lost 7 bases and the V segment lost 3 bases, leaving 18 bases of the junction unmatched. CDR3 DNA sequence: TGTGCCAGCAGCCACGGGGGGTCCGAGCACCATTTTGGAGAGCAGTACTTC. Encoded protein: CASSHGGSEHHFGEQYF.